This entry lists 32 T cell receptor beta chains sequenced from one sample in a study of CD8 T cells in ankylosing spondylitis. TCRdb passed the 5' RACE reads through MiXCR, listing each CDR3 protein once. Of 150,000 to 200,000 distinct CDR3 sequences in the sample, about 16% were seen once. Sequenced material: blood, either unsorted or a sorted T cell fraction (not recorded which). The receptors come from a male donor with ankylosing spondylitis or in good health (not recorded which).

The CDR3 loop reads CASRPGGTNQPQHF. CDR3 in DNA: TGTGCCAGTCGGCCGGGGGGCACCAATCAGCCCCAGCATTTT. The chain joins TRBV28 to TRBJ1-5, with a weak D call TRBD1 (6 bases). The germline CDR1 and CDR2 sequences are MDHEN and SYDVKM. Trimming removed 9 bases at V and 3 bases at J, with 15 bases between. The CDR3 loop spans 14 amino acids.

This clonotype was observed at least ten times. V usage is TRBV6-5 and J usage is TRBJ1-3; D is uncertain. Germline V lookup: CDR1 MNHEY, CDR2 SVGAGI. V was cut by 0 bases and J by 0 bases, with 3 bases left in between. This CDR3 region has 14 residues. The CDR3 nucleotides read TGTGCCAGCAGTTACTCAGGCTCTGGAAACACCATATATTTT. Translating it yields CASSYSGSGNTIYF.

A few counts support this clonotype. The chain links TRBV29-1 to TRBJ2-7, with 10 bases that match TRBD2. The ends lost 7 bases at V and 3 bases at J; junction bases unmatched: 6. This CDR3 region has 13 residues. CDR1 SQVTM and CDR2 ANQGSEA come from the germline V gene. DNA for the CDR3: TGCAGCGCCACTTGGACTAGCGGCTACGAGCAGTACTTC. It translates to CSATWTSGYEQYF.

V usage is TRBV29-1 and J usage is TRBJ2-5; D may be TRBD1 (5 bases). The CDR3 has 16 amino acids. Trimming stripped 0 bases from V and 5 bases from J, with 19 bases between. CDR1 SQVTM and CDR2 ANQGSEA come from the germline V gene. The CDR3 sequence: CSVEDLRAGKEETQYF. The DNA of the CDR3 is TGCAGCGTTGAAGATCTAAGGGCAGGGAAGGAGGAGACCCAGTACTTC.

This clonotype has more than one count but fewer than ten. The J gene is TRBJ1-6, the V gene TRBV7-8; D is perhaps TRBD1 (6 bases). The germline V gene has CDR1 SGHVS and CDR2 FQNEAQ. V was pared by 1 base and J by 5 bases, with 12 bases between. The CDR3 spans 16 residues. In DNA, the CDR3 is TGTGCCAGCAGCTTAGGGACGGACAGACATAATTCACCCCTCCACTTT. Amino acid sequence: CASSLGTDRHNSPLHF. The variable domain in full, completed from reference TRBV7-8 and TRBJ1-6, reads GAGVSQSPRYKVAKRGQDVALRCDPISGHVSLFWYQQALGQGPEFLTYFQNEAQLDKSGLPSDRFFAERPEGSVSTLKIQRTQQEDSAVYLCASSLGTDRHNSPLHFGNGTRLTVT.

This clonotype occurred many times. The chain uses TRBV5-1 and TRBJ1-1; D gene unclear. Trimming removed 0 bases from V and 9 bases from J, with 12 bases in between. Germline V CDR1 and CDR2: SGHRS, YFSETQ. The CDR3 runs to 13 residues. CDR3 loop: CASSLGTEGKAFF. The CDR3 DNA reads as TGCGCCAGCAGCTTGGGAACTGAGGGAAAAGCTTTCTTT.

In this sample, this clonotype turned up many times. V gene TRBV11-2 combines with J gene TRBJ2-1; perhaps TRBD2 as D (6 bases). Looked up from germline, CDR1 is SGHAT and CDR2 is FQNNGV. Between the trimmed V and J ends, which lost 5 bases and 8 bases, there was a span of 10 bases. The CDR3 spans 12 residues. CDR3 residues: CASSPASDEQFF. CDR3 bases: TGTGCCAGCAGCCCCGCTAGCGATGAGCAGTTCTTC.

This clonotype was recorded at least ten times. This chain links TRBV4-1 with TRBJ2-7; TRBD1 might be the D (6 bases). V shed 4 bases and J shed 5 bases, with 12 bases lying between them. The CDR3 sequence is 13 residues long. Germline values: CDR1 MGHRA, CDR2 YSYEKL. The CDR3 coding sequence is TGCGCCAGCAGCCCACAGGGTACCCACGAGCAGTACTTC. Protein: CASSPQGTHEQYF.

The sample holds a few counts of this clonotype. The chain combines TRBV3-1 with TRBJ2-3; TRBD2 aligns across 13 bases. Germline V CDR1 and CDR2: LGHDT, YNNKEL (reference sequence). V was pared by 4 bases and J by 6 bases, with 7 bases of the junction left unmatched. This CDR3 has 16 residues. The CDR3 sequence is CASSRGGLAGVDTQYF. CDR3 DNA: TGTGCCAGCAGCCGGGGAGGACTAGCGGGGGTGGATACGCAGTATTTT.

On this clonotype itself: This clone may be a read error of a much larger clone one base away. The chain uses TRBV5-1 and TRBJ2-7; unclear D gene. This CDR3 is 15 amino acids long. The germline V gene has CDR1 SGHRS and CDR2 YFSETQ. The CDR3 protein is CASSLKRPSSYEQCF. The CDR3, as DNA: TGCGCCAGCAGCTTGAAGAGGCCGAGCTCCTACGAGCAGTGCTTC.

The gene calls are TRBV5-1 and TRBJ2-5, with 7 bases matching TRBD2. CDR1 is SGHRS, CDR2 YFSETQ, per germline. After removal of 7 bases from V and 2 bases from J, the junction contained 11 bases not matched to a gene. The CDR3 has 15 amino acids. The CDR3: CASQLLAGLQETQYF. The CDR3 region has the DNA TGCGCCAGCCAACTTTTAGCGGGCCTACAAGAGACCCAGTACTTC.

This clonotype was seen at least ten times. The DNA for the CDR3 is TGCGCCAGCAGCTTGTCTAGCGGTCAAGAGACCCAGTACTTC. It yields the protein CASSLSSGQETQYF. V gene TRBV5-1 combines with J gene TRBJ2-5; 7 positions match TRBD2. Per germline, CDR1 SGHRS and CDR2 YFSETQ. The CDR3 is 14 residues long. Germline trimming cut 1 base from V and 2 bases from J; bases unmatched to any gene: 2.

The sample holds a few counts of this clonotype. This chain joins TRBV29-1 and TRBJ1-3, with no clear D. The CDR3 totals 14 residues. The ends were cut back, 4 bases at V and 0 bases at J, with 10 bases in the middle. CDR1 is SQVTM, CDR2 ANQGSEA, per germline. CDR3 sequence (DNA): TGCAGCGTTGTCCCACGGCTCTCTGGAAACACCATATATTTT. Translated, it gives CSVVPRLSGNTIYF. Based on the CDR3 plus reference TRBV29-1 and TRBJ1-3, the full variable domain is SAVISQKPSRDICQRGTSLTIQCQVDSQVTMMFWYRQQPGQSLTLIATANQGSEATYESGFVIDKFPISRPNLTFSTLTVSNMSPEDSSIYLCSVVPRLSGNTIYFGEGSWLTVV.

About this clonotype: A read error may be the cause here, since a much bigger clone is one base away. This chain links TRBV5-1 with TRBJ2-1; the D gene is possibly TRBD2 (5 bases). Trimming took off 0 bases at V and 7 bases at J, with 14 bases between the two ends. Germline loops: CDR1 SGHRS, CDR2 YFSETQ. CDR3 size: 15 residues. This CDR3 reads CASSLDPGLVNEQFF. The CDR3 DNA is TGCGCCAGCAGCTTGGATCCGGGATTGGTGAATGAGCAGTTCTTC. The full variable domain, with the rest looked up from reference TRBV5-1 and TRBJ2-1, is KAGVTQTPRYLIKTRGQQVTLSCSPISGHRSVSWYQQTPGQGLQFLFEYFSETQRNKGNFPGRFSGRQFSNSRSEMNVSTLELGDSALYLCASSLDPGLVNEQFFGPGTRLTVL.

In its sample, this clonotype was seen a few times. The chain combines TRBV3-1 with TRBJ1-1; possibly TRBD1 for D (5 bases). Between the trimmed V and J ends, which lost 3 bases and 1 base, there was a span of 9 bases. Germline CDR1 reads LGHDT; CDR2 reads YNNKEL (reference sequence). The CDR3 extends over 14 amino acids. CDR3 residues: CASSQETENTEAFF. Written as DNA, the CDR3 is TGTGCCAGCAGCCAGGAGACAGAGAACACTGAAGCTTTCTTT.

This clonotype has at least ten counts. The chain is built from TRBV5-6 and TRBJ1-5, with D hard to call. Germline loops: CDR1 SGHDT, CDR2 YYEEEE. The V gene lost 2 bases and the J gene lost 5 bases, with 14 bases spanning the gap. This CDR3 comprises 15 residues. CDR3 residues: CASSFYQKLHQPQHF. CDR3 bases: TGTGCCAGCAGCTTCTACCAGAAGCTTCATCAGCCCCAGCATTTT.

In its sample, this clonotype was seen a few times. The rearrangement uses TRBV27 and TRBJ2-7, with 11 bases identical to TRBD2. Losses at the gene ends were 1 base for V and 2 bases for J; bases not matched to a gene: 7. The germline CDR1 and CDR2 sequences are MNHEY and SMNVEV (reference sequence). CDR3 size: 17 residues. CDR3 sequence reads: CASSLYSTSGNTYEQYF. In DNA form, the CDR3 reads TGTGCCAGCAGTTTATACTCGACTAGCGGGAATACCTACGAGCAGTACTTC.

This clonotype turned up a few times. The chain uses TRBV14 and TRBJ2-7; no firm D call. CDR3 length: 15 residues. Trimming removed 1 base from V and 3 bases from J, with 13 bases in between. Germline CDR1 is SGHDN and CDR2 is FVKESK. In DNA, the CDR3 is TGTGCCAGCAGCCAAGCCCCCGAGGTGTACTACGAGCAGTACTTC. As protein: CASSQAPEVYYEQYF. Together with reference TRBV14 and TRBJ2-7, the CDR3 gives the full variable domain: EAGVTQFPSHSVIEKGQTVTLRCDPISGHDNLYWYRRVMGKEIKFLLHFVKESKQDESGMPNNRFLAERTGGTYSTLKVQPAELEDSGVYFCASSQAPEVYYEQYFGPGTRLTVT.

This clonotype has more than one count but fewer than ten. The chain has TRBV18 and TRBJ2-1, with 7 bases aligning to TRBD1. With V trimmed by 5 bases and J by 5 bases, 6 bases remained unmatched. Germline V gives CDR1 KGHSH, CDR2 LQKENI. The CDR3 is made up of 14 amino acids. The CDR3 reads CASSADRVNNEQFF. The CDR3 DNA reads TGTGCCAGCTCAGCCGACAGGGTGAACAATGAGCAGTTCTTC. Filled out from reference TRBV18 and TRBJ2-1, the complete variable domain reads NAGVMQNPRHLVRRRGQEARLRCSPMKGHSHVYWYRQLPEEGLKFMVYLQKENIIDESGMPKERFSAEFPKEGPSILRIQQVVRGDSAAYFCASSADRVNNEQFFGPGTRLTVL.

With regard to this clonotype: Being one base from a much bigger clone, this may be a read error. V gene TRBV10-3 combines with J gene TRBJ1-2, with D uncertain. The length of the CDR3 is 14 residues. CDR1 and CDR2 (germline): ENHRY, SYGVKD. The CDR3 DNA sequence: TGTGCCATCAGTGAGTCGTTGATGGGAAATGGCCACACCTTC. As protein: CAISESLMGNGHTF.

The CDR3 region is CASSLSRYAEAFF. In nucleotides, the CDR3 is TGTGCCAGCAGTTTAAGCAGGTACGCTGAAGCTTTCTTT. V is TRBV27 and J is TRBJ1-1; no clear D. The germline CDR1 and CDR2 sequences are MNHEY and SMNVEV (reference sequence). Trimming took off 2 bases at V and 6 bases at J, with 10 bases between the two ends. CDR3 length: 13 residues.

Concerning this clonotype itself: With a much larger clone just one base away, this may be a read error. The chain recombines TRBV4-1 with TRBJ2-4, with D maybe TRBD2 (7 bases). This CDR3 is 15 amino acids long. Germline V gene lookup returns CDR1 MGHRA and CDR2 YSYEKL. The CDR3 DNA sequence: TGCGCCAGCAGCCAAGATCGGGGGGCGCCTTACATTCGGTACTTC. It yields the protein CASSQDRGAPYIRYF.

This chain joins TRBV5-1 and TRBJ2-5, with D tentatively TRBD2 (6 bases). V was trimmed by 4 bases and J by 4 bases, leaving 17 bases between them. Germline assignment: CDR1 SGHRS and CDR2 YFSETQ. The CDR3 loop spans 15 amino acids. CDR3 sequence (DNA): TGCGCCAGCAGCCAAACGCCCGGGGGTGTAGAGACCCAGTACTTC. Residues: CASSQTPGGVETQYF.

The table lists this clonotype with a few counts. The chain has TRBV5-5 and TRBJ2-1; no clear D. The germline V gene has CDR1 SGHKS and CDR2 YYEKEE (reference sequence). The CDR3 covers 13 residues. V was trimmed by 2 bases and J by 12 bases, leaving 15 bases between them. The CDR3 here is CASSFAGPELQFF. In DNA form, the CDR3 reads TGTGCCAGCAGCTTCGCCGGCCCCGAGTTGCAGTTCTTC.

This chain links TRBV12-3 or TRBV12-4 with TRBJ1-5; D perhaps matches TRBD1 (5 bases). The CDR3 has 13 residues. Deletions cut 4 bases from V and 7 bases from J, with 11 bases between. This CDR3 reads CASSWQGGQPQHF. The DNA of the CDR3 is TGTGCCAGCAGTTGGCAGGGTGGGCAGCCCCAGCATTTT.

The chain combines TRBV3-1 with TRBJ2-1; TRBD2 aligns across 7 bases. Trimming cost V 1 base and J 6 bases; bases outside gene matches: 15. Per the germline V gene, CDR1 is LGHDT and CDR2 is YNNKEL (reference sequence). The CDR3 sequence is 18 residues long. The CDR3 DNA follows: TGTGCCAGCAGCCAAGGTTATGGGGAACTAGCGCAATCCAATGAGCAGTTCTTC. Its translation is CASSQGYGELAQSNEQFF.

This clonotype was seen more than once but under ten times. The chain recombines TRBV12-3 or TRBV12-4 with TRBJ1-2; 7 bases are a match to TRBD1. With 2 bases clipped from V and 7 bases from J, the junction kept 1 base outside the gene matches. This CDR3 has 12 residues. The CDR3 loop is CASSLPGGGYTF. The CDR3 bases are TGTGCCAGCAGTTTACCAGGGGGTGGCTACACCTTC.

This clonotype was seen ten or more times. This rearrangement joins TRBV27 to TRBJ2-2; 7 bases are a match to TRBD1. The CDR3 totals 17 residues. After removal of 6 bases from V and 4 bases from J, the junction contained 14 bases not matched to a gene. Germline V gives CDR1 MNHEY, CDR2 SMNVEV (reference sequence). CDR3 coding DNA: TGTGCCAGCAGCAGTACCCCGGGACAGAGGATCACCGGGGAGCTGTTTTTT. Amino acids: CASSSTPGQRITGELFF.

About this clonotype: A read error is possible here, since a much larger clone lies one base away. V gene TRBV19 combines with J gene TRBJ1-5, with D uncertain. V was shortened by 7 bases and J by 7 bases, with 14 bases between the two germline ends. This CDR3 is 13 amino acids long. Germline values: CDR1 LNHDA, CDR2 SQIVND (reference sequence). CDR3 coding DNA: TGTGCCAGTAACGAGCTCCTGGGGCAGCCCCAGCATTTT. Amino acid sequence: CASNELLGQPQHF. The full variable domain, its missing parts supplied by reference TRBV19 and TRBJ1-5, is DGGITQSPKYLFRKEGQNVTLSCEQNLNHDAMYWYRQDPGQGLRLIYYSQIVNDFQKGDIAEGYSVSREKKESFPLTVTSAQKNPTAFYLCASNELLGQPQHFGDGTRLSIL.

This clonotype was seen repeatedly, ten times or more. Here the CDR3 DNA reads TGTGCCAGCAGCCAGTGGCTAGCGGGACAATCATCCTACAATGAGCAGTTCTTC. It yields the protein CASSQWLAGQSSYNEQFF. The rearrangement uses TRBV2 and TRBJ2-1, with 9 bases matching TRBD2. Germline V gene sequence: CDR1 SNHLY, CDR2 FYNNEI. V was pared by 6 bases and J by 1 base, with 13 bases of the junction left unmatched. This CDR3 comprises 18 residues.

This clonotype occurred many times. This chain uses TRBV6-1 with TRBJ1-4; 7 positions agree with TRBD1. The junction had 11 bases not matched to a gene; V was cut back by 8 bases and J by 8 bases. From germline, CDR1 is MNHNS and CDR2 SASEGT. The CDR3 totals 14 residues. The CDR3 sequence: CASSYDRVGEKLFF. The CDR3 DNA follows: TGTGCCAGCTCCTACGACAGGGTCGGGGAAAAACTGTTTTTT.

Many counts were recorded for this clonotype. The CDR3 loop is CASSSGTSGILAKNIQYF. In DNA, the CDR3 is TGTGCCAGCAGTTCCGGAACTAGCGGTATTCTAGCCAAAAACATTCAGTACTTC. V and J are TRBV28 and TRBJ2-4, with 8 bases that match TRBD2. Germline V gene data show CDR1 as MDHEN and CDR2 as SYDVKM. This CDR3 is 18 amino acids long. V shed 4 bases and J 0 bases; nucleotides not matched to a gene: 11.